The T cell receptor beta chain under discussion was sequenced for a study of siplizumab effects on memory and regulatory T cells. This clone turned up a few times. The antigen remains unidentified. Germline V CDR1 and CDR2: SEHNR, FQNEAQ (reference sequence). The CDR3 runs to 14 residues. With 5 bases removed from V and 7 bases from J, the gap between germline ends came to 15 bases. Coculture of mixed lymphocyte reaction cells was performed at 37°C for under seven days. Sequencing used immunoSEQ multiplex PCR; TCRdb keeps in-frame clones, though not all of them. The data contain about 7,200 clones, approximately 34% of them singletons.

This receptor was taken from a human donor in good health; the cells came from an allogeneic mixed lymphocyte reaction. The sample was CFSE-low (dividing) CD8+ T cells sorted from an allogeneic mixed lymphocyte reaction. The chain recombines TRBV7-9 with TRBJ2-1, with TRBD2 as a possible D gene (6 bases). The CDR3: CASSPDGTLNEQFF. CDR3 nucleotide sequence: TGTGCCAGCAGCCCCGACGGGACTCTTAATGAGCAGTTCTTC. The whole variable domain, filled in from reference TRBV7-9 and TRBJ2-1, reads DTGVSQNPRHKITKRGQNVTFRCDPISEHNRLYWYRQTLGQGPEFLTYFQNEAQLEKSRLLSDRFSAERPKGSFSTLEIQRTEQGDSAMYLCASSPDGTLNEQFFGPGTRLTVL.